This TCR beta chain was obtained from a study of T cells in localized non-small cell lung cancer. Broader study findings: T cell clonality was highest in uninvolved adjacent lung, above tumor. Sequence data derive from only one tumor region, so heterogeneity remains possible.

Points on this clone: Antigen: not known.

Libraries were prepared by immunoSEQ multiplex PCR; TCRdb keeps only in-frame clonotypes and omits some of them. The data show under 150,000 clones, approximately 88% seen once. This receptor was identified in a female donor over 55 with stage I lung adenocarcinoma. The material sequenced was peripheral blood, taken before any cancer treatment.

Written as DNA, the CDR3 is TGTGCCACCAGCAGAGATCGTGAGACGGGTGTGCAGTTCTTC. It yields the protein CATSRDRETGVQFF. The chain carries TRBV15 and TRBJ2-1; no reliable D call. The CDR3 covers 14 residues. Germline V lookup: CDR1 LNHNV, CDR2 YYDKDF (reference sequence). V was shortened by 0 bases and J by 12 bases, with 15 bases between the two germline ends. Together with reference TRBV15 and TRBJ2-1, the CDR3 gives the full variable domain: DAMVIQNPRYQVTQFGKPVTLSCSQTLNHNVMYWYQQKSSQAPKLLFHYYDKDFNNEADTPDNFQSRRPNTSFCFLDIRSPGLGDTAMYLCATSRDRETGVQFFGPGTRLTVL.